This record looks at one T cell receptor (delta chain) sequence and its context. This entry is derived from a study of gamma-delta T cells after stem cell transplantation. Per germline, CDR1 NSMFDY and CDR2 ISSIKDK. The length of the CDR3 is 18 residues. V was clipped by 2 bases and J by 6 bases; unmatched bases: 14. TCRdb reanalyzed the RT-PCR reads using CATT. The top ten clones hold less than 4.5% of a sample with approximately 14,000 delta-chain clones, approximately 31% of them seen once. This TCR came from a human donor. It is not recorded whose cells these are; they may come from a transplant donor. The chain combines TRAV29/DV5 with TRDJ2, with 12 bases identical to TRDD3. The sequencing input was gamma-delta T cells. CDR3 amino acids: CAASVLLTGGYPSAQLFF. CDR3 coding DNA: TGTGCAGCAAGTGTCCTTCTTACTGGGGGATACCCGTCAGCACAACTCTTCTTT.